This passage covers 24 T cell receptor beta chains from one sample sequenced in a study of T cell responses to AZD1222 COVID-19 vaccine. Profiled with immunoSEQ multiplex PCR; TCRdb holds only in-frame clones, not every one. The sample shows 130,000 or so clones, 93% of them seen only once. Source: peripheral blood, taken on day 0 of AZD1222 vaccination. The source of these receptors is an adult in good health.

Details on this clone: The junction does not match germline at one end; this may be a read error. The rearrangement links TRBV7-7 to TRBJ2-1; a weak D match, TRBD1 (6 bases). The CDR3 runs 13 residues. Per germline, CDR1 SSHAT and CDR2 FNYEAQ (reference sequence). The CDR3: CASSFSRGNEQFF. CDR3 nucleotide sequence: TGTGCTAGCAGCTTTAGCAGGGGCAATGAGCAGTTCTTC.

V gene TRBV7-9 combines with J gene TRBJ2-1, with 10 bases aligning to TRBD2. Trimming removed 5 bases from V and 5 bases from J; junction bases left unmatched: 12. This CDR3 is built from 17 residues. Germline assignment: CDR1 SEHNR and CDR2 FQNEAQ (reference sequence). This CDR3 is CASSPRSSGSSNNEQFF. The CDR3 DNA follows: TGTGCCAGCAGCCCAAGGTCTAGCGGGAGTAGCAACAATGAGCAGTTCTTC.

Written as DNA, the CDR3 is TGTGCCAGCAGCTCGACAGGGTTTCGCGGCGAGCAGTACTTC. Translation: CASSSTGFRGEQYF. The chain recombines TRBV13 with TRBJ2-7, with 7 positions matching TRBD1. The CDR3 runs to 14 residues. J lost 6 bases, V lost 4 bases, and 9 bases had no gene match. CDR1 is PRHDT and CDR2 is FYEKMQ in the germline V gene (reference sequence).

The rearrangement joins TRBV28 to TRBJ1-1; tentatively, D is TRBD1 (5 bases). The CDR3 consists of 13 residues. Trimming removed 3 bases at V and 7 bases at J, with 12 bases between. The germline CDR1 and CDR2 sequences are MDHEN and SYDVKM. CDR3 protein: CASSFGRANEAFF. CDR3 DNA sequence: TGTGCCAGCAGTTTCGGCAGGGCCAATGAAGCTTTCTTT.

This chain links TRBV7-9 with TRBJ2-3; TRBD1 is a possible D gene (5 bases). Germline V gene sequence: CDR1 SEHNR, CDR2 FQNEAQ (reference sequence). V lost 5 bases and J lost 0, with 12 bases in between. There are 15 residues in the CDR3. In nucleotides, the CDR3 is TGTGCCAGCAGCCCGACAGCGACTAGCACAGATACGCAGTATTTT. The encoded protein is CASSPTATSTDTQYF. The full variable domain, with the rest looked up from reference TRBV7-9 and TRBJ2-3, is DTGVSQNPRHKITKRGQNVTFRCDPISEHNRLYWYRQTLGQGPEFLTYFQNEAQLEKSRLLSDRFSAERPKGSFSTLEIQRTEQGDSAMYLCASSPTATSTDTQYFGPGTRLTVL.

The J gene is TRBJ2-7, the V gene TRBV7-2; 8 nucleotides agree with TRBD2. With 4 bases clipped from V and 7 bases from J, the junction kept 9 bases outside the gene matches. Germline CDR1 and CDR2: SGHTA and FQGNSA. The CDR3 has 14 residues. CDR3 in amino acids: CASSSWGLVREQYF. The CDR3 nucleotides are TGTGCCAGCAGCTCTTGGGGACTAGTACGGGAGCAGTACTTC.

J is TRBJ2-3 and V is TRBV29-1; D remains unclear. Trimming cost V 8 bases and J 0 bases, with 9 bases left between them. The CDR3 sequence is 12 residues long. Germline V gene sequence: CDR1 SQVTM, CDR2 ANQGSEA. DNA of the CDR3: TGCAGCCCAAAGACTAGCACAGATACGCAGTATTTT. Translation: CSPKTSTDTQYF.

The chain joins TRBV7-2 to TRBJ1-6, with 8 bases matching TRBD1. CDR1 is SGHTA and CDR2 is FQGNSA in the germline V gene. The CDR3 is 15 residues long. Trimming took 5 bases from V and 14 from J; bases not matched to a gene: 14. The CDR3 DNA is TGTGCCAGCAGCCTAGGACAGGGTTCACCTTTCACCCTCCACTTT. Residues: CASSLGQGSPFTLHF.

The gene calls are TRBV5-6 and TRBJ2-7, with D unclear. The CDR3 totals 17 residues. In germline, CDR1 is SGHDT, CDR2 YYEEEE. V was trimmed by 4 bases and J by 5 bases, leaving 25 bases between them. The CDR3 loop reads CASSAGGSSRFAHEQYF. The DNA of the CDR3 is TGTGCCAGCAGCGCTGGTGGGTCATCCAGGTTTGCCCACGAGCAGTACTTC.

The chain joins TRBV2 to TRBJ1-2; 7 positions agree with TRBD1. The CDR3 sequence is 13 residues long. J was trimmed by 9 bases and V by 6 bases; bases with no gene match: 10. Germline lookup yields CDR1 SNHLY and CDR2 FYNNEI. CDR3 sequence: CASRAGQFMSYTF. Written as DNA, the CDR3 is TGTGCCAGCAGAGCGGGACAGTTTATGAGCTACACCTTC.

The chain recombines TRBV6-5 with TRBJ1-4; 10 nucleotides line up with TRBD1. This CDR3 is built from 13 residues. The germline V gene encodes CDR1 MNHEY and CDR2 SVGAGI. The V and J ends lost 10 bases and 8 bases, in that order; junction bases with no gene match: 7. The CDR3: CATRTGGGEKLFF. The CDR3 bases are TGTGCCACCCGGACAGGGGGTGGAGAAAAACTGTTTTTT.

This chain joins TRBV7-6 and TRBJ2-5, with 7 positions matching TRBD2. V lost 1 base to trimming and J lost 4 bases; unmatched junction nucleotides: 9. Looked up from germline, CDR1 is SGHVS and CDR2 is FNYEAQ. This CDR3 contains 16 residues. CDR3 in amino acids: CASSLVASGRPETQYF. The CDR3 nucleotides are TGTGCCAGCAGCTTAGTTGCATCCGGGAGGCCAGAGACCCAGTACTTC.

DNA of the CDR3: TGCGCCAGCAGCCAAGATAGGAGCAGCTCGAACACCGGGGAGCTGTTTTTT. Its protein product is CASSQDRSSSNTGELFF. The J gene is TRBJ2-2, the V gene TRBV4-1; no clear D gene. Trimming took off 0 bases at V and 0 bases at J, with 11 bases between the two ends. The CDR3 loop spans 17 amino acids. The V gene's germline CDR1 is MGHRA and CDR2 YSYEKL.

V usage is TRBV9 and J usage is TRBJ2-1, with a possible D match to TRBD2 (6 bases). This CDR3 region has 15 residues. V was trimmed by 3 bases and J by 8 bases, leaving 18 bases between them. CDR1 is SGDLS, CDR2 YYNGEE, per germline. This chain's CDR3 is CASSAAGHWGDEQFF. CDR3 bases: TGTGCCAGCAGCGCCGCCGGTCACTGGGGGGATGAGCAGTTCTTC.

The V and J genes are TRBV9 and TRBJ2-7; D gene ambiguous. The germline V and J ends were trimmed by 0 bases and 7 bases, with 8 bases remaining between them. This CDR3 is 12 amino acids long. Per germline, CDR1 SGDLS and CDR2 YYNGEE. This chain's CDR3 is CASSVGVGEQYF. The CDR3 coding sequence is TGTGCCAGCAGCGTAGGGGTAGGAGAGCAGTACTTC.

This chain joins TRBV30 and TRBJ2-5; tentatively, D is TRBD1 or TRBD2 (5 bases each). The V end was cut by 2 bases, the J end by 7 bases, with 14 bases between. This CDR3 has 13 residues. Germline assignment: CDR1 GTSNPN and CDR2 SVGIG (reference sequence). The DNA of the CDR3 is TGTGCCTGGAGTCCGGGACCGGGCCGGACCCAGTACTTC. Translation gives CAWSPGPGRTQYF. The full variable domain, its missing parts supplied by reference TRBV30 and TRBJ2-5, is SQTIHQWPATLVQPVGSPLSLECTVEGTSNPNLYWYRQAAGRGLQLLFYSVGIGQISSEVPQNLSASRPQDRQFILSSKKLLLSDSGFYLCAWSPGPGRTQYFGPGTRLLVL.

This chain uses TRBV6-5 with TRBJ1-2; D gene ambiguous. Germline V gene lookup returns CDR1 MNHEY and CDR2 SVGAGI. The CDR3 is made up of 14 amino acids. V dropped 7 bases and J dropped 3 bases, with 15 bases sitting between them. The CDR3 sequence is CASTLYEGDYGYTF. CDR3 sequence (DNA): TGTGCCAGCACCCTTTACGAGGGAGACTATGGCTACACCTTC.

This clone was detected once. This chain joins TRBV10-3 and TRBJ2-1; TRBD2 aligns across 8 bases. CDR1 and CDR2 (germline): ENHRY, SYGVKD. This CDR3 comprises 19 residues. With V trimmed by 2 bases and J by 5 bases, 17 bases remained unmatched. The CDR3 region is CAISEPTRRGVRGDNEQFF. DNA for the CDR3: TGTGCCATCAGTGAGCCCACCCGGCGGGGGGTAAGGGGGGACAATGAGCAGTTCTTC.

The chain couples TRBV10-3 to TRBJ1-2; D is perhaps TRBD1 (5 bases). The CDR3 length is 13 residues. V gave up 6 bases and J gave up 4 bases, with 12 bases separating them. CDR1 is ENHRY, CDR2 SYGVKD, per germline. The CDR3 region has the DNA TGTGCCATCAGGAGGGACGTAAGCTATGGCTACACCTTC. Translated: CAIRRDVSYGYTF.

The V gene is TRBV18, the J gene TRBJ1-1, with a weak D call TRBD1 (6 bases). The germline V gene encodes CDR1 KGHSH and CDR2 LQKENI. V dropped 1 base and J dropped 3 bases, with 9 bases sitting between them. This CDR3 is 14 amino acids long. The DNA of the CDR3 is TGTGCCAGCTCACCACGCAGGGGTGACACTGAAGCTTTCTTT. Its protein is CASSPRRGDTEAFF.

The CDR3 nucleotides are TGTGCCAGTAGTGGGGGACTAGCGGGAGGGCTGTACCAAGAGACCCAGTACTTC. Translation: CASSGGLAGGLYQETQYF. The chain recombines TRBV19 with TRBJ2-5; TRBD2 agrees at 16 bases. The germline V gene encodes CDR1 LNHDA and CDR2 SQIVND (reference sequence). The V gene end was trimmed by 5 bases and the J gene end by 0 bases; junction bases not matched to a gene: 6. The CDR3 consists of 18 residues.

In its sample, this clone was seen once. This CDR3 reads CASRTGARENQPQHF. DNA of the CDR3: TGTGCCAGTAGGACAGGGGCAAGGGAGAATCAGCCCCAGCATTTT. The J gene is TRBJ1-5, the V gene TRBV19, with 8 bases fitting TRBD1. V dropped 6 bases and J dropped 4; count of bases not matched to a gene: 8. Germline CDR1 LNHDA, CDR2 SQIVND (reference sequence). CDR3 size: 15 residues.

The chain has TRBV7-9 and TRBJ2-5; 9 bases agree with TRBD2. V shed 5 bases and J 4 bases; nucleotides not matched to a gene: 5. Germline V gives CDR1 SEHNR, CDR2 FQNEAQ (reference sequence). This CDR3 contains 14 residues. This chain's CDR3 is CASSDSGSGETQYF. For the CDR3, the DNA is TGTGCCAGCAGCGATAGCGGGAGCGGAGAGACCCAGTACTTC.

The V and J genes are TRBV14 and TRBJ2-5, with 8 nucleotides matching TRBD2. CDR1 SGHDN and CDR2 FVKESK come from the germline V gene. The V and J ends lost 1 base and 5 bases, in that order; junction bases with no gene match: 9. CDR3 size: 16 residues. CDR3 loop: CASSQGTGRGWETQYF. In DNA form, the CDR3 reads TGTGCCAGCAGCCAAGGGACCGGGAGGGGCTGGGAGACCCAGTACTTC.